This record covers a single T cell receptor beta chain. The assay was immunoSEQ multiplex PCR, and TCRdb's table has in-frame clones only and misses some. This repertoire shows around 80,000 clones, approximately 90% found once; its top ten account for around 24%. This record belongs to a study of brain T cells in children with intractable seizures. From germline, CDR1 is MDHEN and CDR2 SYDVKM. Deletions cut 6 bases from V and 4 bases from J, with 13 bases between. This CDR3 has 14 residues. Specimen: peripheral blood, collected at surgery. V and J are TRBV28 and TRBJ1-5; D is perhaps TRBD1 (6 bases). The receptor comes from a girl aged 2-9 years with Rasmussen encephalitis and intractable seizures. DNA of the CDR3: TGTGCCAGCAGCCTGACTACAGGGAATCAGCCCCAGCATTTT. Residues: CASSLTTGNQPQHF.